The 8 T cell receptor beta chains listed next were all sequenced from one sample in a study of response to subunit inactivated influenza vaccine. TCRdb re-analysed the RT-PCR reads in MiXCR, keeping a single row per CDR3 protein. The sample has hundreds of thousands of distinct CDR3 sequences, 14% seen once. The sequencing used PBMCs from blood, collected about 14 days before vaccination. These receptors were taken from a man aged 50 to 59 who received an inactivated influenza vaccine.

This chain links TRBV6-1 with TRBJ2-3, with 12 bases aligning to TRBD2. Germline V gene sequence: CDR1 MNHNS, CDR2 SASEGT. V shed 5 bases, J shed 4 bases, and the junction held 4 bases outside the gene matches. The CDR3 loop spans 15 amino acids. CDR3 amino acids: CASSRLAGVPDTQYF. As DNA, the CDR3 is TGTGCCAGCAGTCGACTAGCGGGAGTACCAGATACGCAGTATTTT.

Here the CDR3 reads CSAPDATGLQETQYF. The CDR3 DNA reads TGCAGTGCCCCGGACGCGACAGGGCTCCAAGAGACCCAGTACTTC. V is TRBV20-1 and J is TRBJ2-5, with 7 bases that match TRBD1. The V gene's germline CDR1 is DFQATT and CDR2 SNEGSKA (reference sequence). After removal of 6 bases from V and 1 base from J, the junction contained 11 bases not matched to a gene. This CDR3 has 15 residues.

This clonotype has a handful of counts. The chain is built from TRBV12-3 or TRBV12-4 and TRBJ2-7; D may correspond to TRBD1 or TRBD2 (6 bases each). The germline V and J ends were trimmed by 2 bases and 2 bases, with 13 bases remaining between them. This CDR3 comprises 15 residues. DNA of the CDR3: TGTGCCAGCAGTTTATCGGGGGCGCCGACCTACGAGCAGTACTTC. It codes for CASSLSGAPTYEQYF.

This clonotype was seen only a few times. The CDR3 DNA is TGCAGTGCGCGGACAGCTCGGAACACTGAAGCTTTCTTT. It translates to CSARTARNTEAFF. The rearrangement uses TRBV20-1 and TRBJ1-1; TRBD1 might be the D (6 bases). The CDR3 is made up of 13 amino acids. Germline lookup yields CDR1 DFQATT and CDR2 SNEGSKA (reference sequence). V was trimmed by 6 bases and J by 1 base, leaving 12 bases between them.

The table lists this clonotype with a few counts. The chain carries TRBV5-1 and TRBJ1-2; D perhaps matches TRBD1 (5 bases). V lost 0 bases and J lost 8, with 14 bases in between. CDR3 length: 14 residues. Germline-derived CDR1 and CDR2 are SGHRS and YFSETQ. Here the CDR3 DNA reads TGCGCCAGCAGCTTGGAAGGCAGGGCAGGGGGCTACACCTTC. It translates to CASSLEGRAGGYTF.

This clonotype has only a few counts. The V call is TRBV5-1, the J call TRBJ2-3; TRBD2 agrees at 7 bases. The CDR3 runs 17 residues. Germline V gene lookup returns CDR1 SGHRS and CDR2 YFSETQ. With V trimmed by 0 bases and J by 2 bases, 9 bases remained unmatched. In DNA, the CDR3 is TGCGCCAGCAGCTTGGCCGGTTCAGCGGGACTCACAGATACGCAGTATTTT. This translates into CASSLAGSAGLTDTQYF. Complete variable domain (other parts from reference TRBV5-1 and TRBJ2-3): KAGVTQTPRYLIKTRGQQVTLSCSPISGHRSVSWYQQTPGQGLQFLFEYFSETQRNKGNFPGRFSGRQFSNSRSEMNVSTLELGDSALYLCASSLAGSAGLTDTQYFGPGTRLTVL.

This clonotype showed up just a few times. The chain joins TRBV20-1 to TRBJ1-4, with D perhaps TRBD1 (5 bases). The CDR3 extends over 14 amino acids. Germline CDR1 is DFQATT and CDR2 is SNEGSKA (reference sequence). V was clipped by 2 bases and J by 2 bases, with 9 bases between them. In DNA form, the CDR3 reads TGCAGTGCTAGAAGGGGAGGGACTAATGAAAAACTGTTTTTT. Protein sequence: CSARRGGTNEKLFF.

This sequence joins TRBV7-2 and TRBJ2-7; D ambiguous. The germline V and J ends were trimmed by 3 bases and 0 bases, with 12 bases remaining between them. This CDR3 is 15 amino acids long. Germline V gene lookup returns CDR1 SGHTA and CDR2 FQGNSA. CDR3 loop: CASSLLAGLSYEQYF. The CDR3 DNA follows: TGTGCCAGCAGCTTGTTGGCAGGCCTCTCCTACGAGCAGTACTTC.